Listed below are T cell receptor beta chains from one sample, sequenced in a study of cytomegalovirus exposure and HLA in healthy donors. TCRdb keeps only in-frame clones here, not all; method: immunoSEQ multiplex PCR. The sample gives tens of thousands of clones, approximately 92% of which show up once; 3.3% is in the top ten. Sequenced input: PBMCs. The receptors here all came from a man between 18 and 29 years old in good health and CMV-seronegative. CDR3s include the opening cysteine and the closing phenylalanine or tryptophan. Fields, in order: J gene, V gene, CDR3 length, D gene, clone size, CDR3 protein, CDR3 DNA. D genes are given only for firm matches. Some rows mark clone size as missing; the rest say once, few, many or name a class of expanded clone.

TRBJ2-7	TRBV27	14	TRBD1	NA	CASSKGNRGGEQYF	TGTGCCAGCAGTAAAGGTAACAGGGGTGGAGAGCAGTACTTC
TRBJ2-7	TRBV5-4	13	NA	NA	CASSLVSGYEQYF	TGTGCCAGCAGCTTGGTTTCGGGCTACGAGCAGTACTTC
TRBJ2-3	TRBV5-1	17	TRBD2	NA	CASSEKPSGGLTDTQYF	TGCGCCAGCAGCGAAAAACCCTCGGGAGGCCTCACAGATACGCAGTATTTT
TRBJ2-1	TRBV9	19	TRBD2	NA	CASSVGLAGGSISYNEQFF	TGTGCCAGCAGCGTGGGTTTGGCGGGGGGCTCTATTTCCTACAATGAGCAGTTCTTC
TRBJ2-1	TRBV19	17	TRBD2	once	CASTSRAAGGIYNEQFF	TGTGCCAGTACCTCCAGGGCTGCGGGGGGAATTTACAATGAGCAGTTCTTC
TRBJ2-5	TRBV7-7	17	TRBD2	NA	CASSLSGQSGVQETQYF	TGTGCTAGCAGCTTATCGGGTCAGAGCGGGGTACAAGAGACCCAGTACTTC
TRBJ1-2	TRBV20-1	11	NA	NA	CSARGEGGYTF	TGCAGTGCTAGAGGGGAGGGTGGCTACACCTTC
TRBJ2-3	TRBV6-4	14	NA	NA	CASSDTGGTDTQYF	TGTGCCAGCAGTGACACCGGGGGCACAGATACGCAGTATTTT
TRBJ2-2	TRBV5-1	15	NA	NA	CASSPQGRNTGELFF	TGCGCCAGCAGCCCCCAGGGGCGGAACACCGGGGAGCTGTTTTTT
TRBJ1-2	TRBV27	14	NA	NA	CASSLSSGKYGYTF	TGTGCCAGCAGCCTATCTTCGGGAAAGTATGGCTACACCTTC
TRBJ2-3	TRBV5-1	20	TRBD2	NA	CASSLGPAGGPSGRTDTQYF	TGCGCCAGCAGCTTGGGGCCAGCGGGAGGGCCCTCGGGCCGCACAGATACGCAGTATTTT
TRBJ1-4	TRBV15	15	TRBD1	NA	CATSRVGGYNEKLFF	TGTGCCACCAGCAGAGTAGGGGGCTATAATGAAAAACTGTTTTTT
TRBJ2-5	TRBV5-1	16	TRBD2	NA	CASSLDVAGKQETQYF	TGCGCCAGCAGCTTGGATGTAGCGGGGAAACAAGAGACCCAGTACTTC
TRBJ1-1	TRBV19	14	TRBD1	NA	CASTPNTGVTEAFF	TGTGCCAGTACCCCCAATACAGGGGTTACTGAAGCTTTCTTT
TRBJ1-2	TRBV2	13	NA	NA	CASSLKAGSGYTF	TGTGCCAGCAGCTTAAAGGCAGGGTCTGGCTACACCTTC
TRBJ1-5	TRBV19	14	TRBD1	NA	CASRLGTGGQPQHF	TGTGCCAGCAGACTCGGGACAGGGGGTCAGCCCCAGCATTTT
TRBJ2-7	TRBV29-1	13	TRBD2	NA	CSVFSGTSGSQYF	TGCAGCGTTTTCTCCGGGACTAGCGGGAGCCAGTACTTC
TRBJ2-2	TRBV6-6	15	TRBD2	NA	CASSESGRDTGELFF	TGTGCCAGCAGTGAGAGCGGGAGAGACACCGGGGAGCTGTTTTTT
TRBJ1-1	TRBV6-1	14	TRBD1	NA	CASSEVRTGGQAFF	TGTGCCAGCAGTGAAGTTAGGACAGGGGGTCAAGCTTTCTTT
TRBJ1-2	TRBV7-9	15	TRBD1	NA	CASSFGTGEVYGYTF	TGTGCCAGCAGCTTCGGGACAGGCGAAGTCTATGGCTACACCTTC
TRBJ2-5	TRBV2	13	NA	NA	CASSAGHGETQYF	TGTGCCAGCAGCGCGGGTCATGGGGAGACCCAGTACTTC
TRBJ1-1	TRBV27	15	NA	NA	CASSLGEGWNTEAFF	TGTGCCAGCAGTTTAGGGGAGGGCTGGAACACTGAAGCTTTCTTT
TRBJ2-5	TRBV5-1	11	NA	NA	CASSWDGRLYF	TGCGCCAGCAGCTGGGACGGGAGATTGTACTTC
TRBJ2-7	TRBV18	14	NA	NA	CASSLTGEDYEQYF	TGTGCCAGCTCACTTACAGGGGAGGACTACGAGCAGTACTTC
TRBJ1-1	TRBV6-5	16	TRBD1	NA	CASSYSGQVMNTEAFF	TGTGCCAGCAGTTACTCTGGACAGGTGATGAACACTGAAGCTTTCTTT
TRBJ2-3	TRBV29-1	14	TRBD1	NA	CSVAGQGARDTQYF	TGCAGCGTCGCGGGACAGGGGGCGCGAGATACGCAGTATTTT
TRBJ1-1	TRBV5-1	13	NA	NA	CASSPDTNRRAFF	TGCGCCAGCAGCCCAGACACCAACCGGAGGGCTTTCTTT
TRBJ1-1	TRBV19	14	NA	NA	CASRLGQKNTEAFF	TGTGCCAGTAGGTTAGGACAGAAGAACACTGAAGCTTTCTTT
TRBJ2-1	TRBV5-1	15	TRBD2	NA	CASSLAGEQYNEQFF	TGCGCCAGCAGCTTAGCGGGGGAACAATACAATGAGCAGTTCTTC
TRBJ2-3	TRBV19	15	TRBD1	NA	CASSTDRGITDTQYF	TGTGCCAGTAGTACGGACAGGGGCATCACAGATACGCAGTATTTT
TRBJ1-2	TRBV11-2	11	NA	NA	CATSGDYGYTF	TGTGCCACCTCAGGGGACTATGGCTACACCTTC
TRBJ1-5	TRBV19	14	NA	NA	CASRDSFGPQPQHF	TGTGCCAGTAGGGACAGTTTCGGTCCTCAGCCCCAGCATTTT
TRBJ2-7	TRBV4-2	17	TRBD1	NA	CASSRGQGAPSSYEQYF	TGTGCCAGCAGCCGGGGACAGGGGGCACCAAGCTCCTACGAGCAGTACTTC
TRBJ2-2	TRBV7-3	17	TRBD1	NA	CASSPNSDRGQTGELFF	TGTGCCAGCAGCCCAAATTCGGACAGGGGGCAAACCGGGGAGCTGTTTTTT
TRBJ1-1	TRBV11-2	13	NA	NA	CASREQGNTEAFF	TGTGCCAGCAGGGAGCAGGGGAACACTGAAGCTTTCTTT
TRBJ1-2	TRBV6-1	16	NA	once	CASSVTVSRKTYGYTF	TGTGCCAGCAGTGTTACTGTCTCTAGAAAGACCTATGGCTACACCTTC
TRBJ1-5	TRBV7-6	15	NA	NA	CASSLGPYSNQPQHF	TGTGCCAGCAGCTTAGGGCCATATAGCAATCAGCCCCAGCATTTT
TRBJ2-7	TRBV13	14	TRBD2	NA	CASSQERGTYEQYF	TGTGCCAGCAGCCAAGAGCGGGGCACCTACGAGCAGTACTTC
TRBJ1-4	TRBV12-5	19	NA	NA	CASGFQGGQTRSSAEKLFF	TGTGCTAGTGGTTTCCAAGGAGGACAGACCAGATCATCGGCTGAAAAACTGTTTTTT
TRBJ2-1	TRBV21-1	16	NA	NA	CASSKGLGTRSNEQFF	TGTGCCAGCAGCAAAGGTTTAGGGACTAGGTCCAATGAGCAGTTCTTC
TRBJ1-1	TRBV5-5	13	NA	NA	CASSLDPGAEAFF	TGTGCCAGCAGCTTGGATCCGGGAGCTGAAGCTTTCTTT
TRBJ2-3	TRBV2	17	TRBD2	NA	CASSVISGEGSTDTQYF	TGTGCCAGCAGTGTAATCAGCGGGGAAGGTAGCACAGATACGCAGTATTTT
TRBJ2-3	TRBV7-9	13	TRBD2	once	CASTRGGTDTQYF	TGTGCCAGCACTCGGGGGGGGACAGATACGCAGTATTTT
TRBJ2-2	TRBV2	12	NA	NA	CAKLVNTGELFF	TGTGCCAAACTAGTAAACACCGGGGAGCTGTTTTTT
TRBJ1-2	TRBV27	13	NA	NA	CASSFGGVGGYTF	TGTGCCAGCAGTTTTGGGGGGGTCGGGGGCTACACCTTC
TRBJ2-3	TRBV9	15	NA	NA	CASSDRESSTDTQYF	TGTGCCAGCAGCGACCGGGAGTCTAGCACAGATACGCAGTATTTT
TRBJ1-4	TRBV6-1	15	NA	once	CVSSTGNSANEKLFF	TGTGTCAGCAGTACCGGGAACTCGGCTAATGAAAAACTGTTTTTT